This T cell receptor (beta chain) was identified during a study of cytomegalovirus exposure and HLA in healthy donors. Study as a whole: An early data release held tens of millions of unique TCRs from HLA-typed donors. Across more than 350 genotyped donors, about 86% landed in the Caucasian-associated ancestry cluster. Study findings and constraints: A later analysis linked a missense DCLRE1C variant to TCR beta V- and J-gene trimming. The authors reported that TCR beta sequences could predict HLA-A and HLA-B alleles. These predictions were accurate for most subjects in the first cohort.

The length of the CDR3 is 18 residues. The V segment lost 2 bases and the J segment 3 bases; nucleotides outside the gene matches: 10. Germline V CDR1 and CDR2: LGHNA, YSLEER. In regard to this clone: Its specificity is unknown.

A multiplex PCR was run with 60 Vbeta primers and 13 Jbeta primers. Clones were read by immunoSEQ multiplex PCR, and TCRdb kept only the in-frame ones, dropping some. Recorded for this sample: approximately 210,000 clones. The sample consisted of PBMCs. The sequence was collected from a woman in her twenties or thirties in good health and CMV-seropositive. The chain joins TRBV4-3 to TRBJ2-7, with TRBD2 identical over 13 bases. The CDR3 sequence: CASSQKRSWTSGSYEQYF. In DNA, the CDR3 is TGCGCCAGCAGCCAAAAAAGAAGTTGGACTAGCGGGAGCTACGAGCAGTACTTC.